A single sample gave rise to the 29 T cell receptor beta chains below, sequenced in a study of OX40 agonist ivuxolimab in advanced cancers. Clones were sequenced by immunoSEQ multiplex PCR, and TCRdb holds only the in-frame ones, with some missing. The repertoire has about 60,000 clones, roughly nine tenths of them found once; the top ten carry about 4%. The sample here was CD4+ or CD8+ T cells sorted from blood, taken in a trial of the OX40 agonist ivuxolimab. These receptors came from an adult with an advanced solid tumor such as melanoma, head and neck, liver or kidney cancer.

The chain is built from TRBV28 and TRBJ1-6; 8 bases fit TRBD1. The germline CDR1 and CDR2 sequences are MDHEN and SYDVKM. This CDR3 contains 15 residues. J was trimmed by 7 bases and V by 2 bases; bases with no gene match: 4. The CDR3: CASSLTGGINSPLHF. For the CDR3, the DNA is TGTGCCAGCAGTTTAACAGGGGGAATCAATTCACCCCTCCACTTT.

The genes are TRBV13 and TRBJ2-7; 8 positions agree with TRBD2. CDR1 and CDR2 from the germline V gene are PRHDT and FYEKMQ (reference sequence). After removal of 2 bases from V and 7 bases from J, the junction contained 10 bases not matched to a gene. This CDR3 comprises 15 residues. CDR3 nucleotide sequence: TGTGCCAGCAGCTTACGCGGGGGGCAGGTGTGGGAGCAGTACTTC. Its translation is CASSLRGGQVWEQYF.

CDR3 residues: CASSPAGASTDTQYF. The CDR3 DNA is TGTGCCAGCAGCCCCGCCGGGGCGAGCACAGATACGCAGTATTTT. The chain is built from TRBV5-6 and TRBJ2-3; perhaps D is TRBD1 or TRBD2 (5 bases each). Trimming removed 4 bases at V and 0 bases at J, with 12 bases between. The CDR3 totals 15 residues. Germline values: CDR1 SGHDT, CDR2 YYEEEE.

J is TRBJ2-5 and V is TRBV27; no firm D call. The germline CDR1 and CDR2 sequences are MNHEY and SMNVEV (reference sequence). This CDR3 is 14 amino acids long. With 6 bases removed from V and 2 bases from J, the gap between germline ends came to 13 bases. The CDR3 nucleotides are TGTGCCAGCAGCCTAGGGCAGATTCAAGAGACCCAGTACTTC. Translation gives CASSLGQIQETQYF.

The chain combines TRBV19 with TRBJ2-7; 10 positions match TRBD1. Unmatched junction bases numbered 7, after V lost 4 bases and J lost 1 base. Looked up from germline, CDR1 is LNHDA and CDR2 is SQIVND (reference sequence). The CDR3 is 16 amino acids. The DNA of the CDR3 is TGTGCCAGTAGTAGGGGTAGGGGACAGGGGTCCTACGAGCAGTACTTC. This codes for CASSRGRGQGSYEQYF.

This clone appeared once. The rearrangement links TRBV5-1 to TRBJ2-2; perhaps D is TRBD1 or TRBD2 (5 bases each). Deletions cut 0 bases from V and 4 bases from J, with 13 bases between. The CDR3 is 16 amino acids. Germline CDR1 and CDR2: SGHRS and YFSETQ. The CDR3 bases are TGCGCCAGCAGCTTGGCCTACGGGACGACCACCGGGGAGCTGTTTTTT. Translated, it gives CASSLAYGTTTGELFF.

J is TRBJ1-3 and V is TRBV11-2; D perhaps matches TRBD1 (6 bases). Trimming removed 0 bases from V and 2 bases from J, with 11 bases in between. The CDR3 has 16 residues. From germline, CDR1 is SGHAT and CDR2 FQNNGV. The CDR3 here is CASSLDWAGAGNTIYF. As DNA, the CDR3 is TGTGCCAGCAGCTTAGATTGGGCAGGGGCTGGAAACACCATATATTTT.

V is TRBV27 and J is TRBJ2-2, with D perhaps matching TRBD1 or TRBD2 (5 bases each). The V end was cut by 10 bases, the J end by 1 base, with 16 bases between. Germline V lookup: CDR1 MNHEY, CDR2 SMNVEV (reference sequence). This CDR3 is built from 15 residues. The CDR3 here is CATHEGKLNTGELFF. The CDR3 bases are TGTGCCACCCATGAGGGGAAATTGAACACCGGGGAGCTGTTTTTT.

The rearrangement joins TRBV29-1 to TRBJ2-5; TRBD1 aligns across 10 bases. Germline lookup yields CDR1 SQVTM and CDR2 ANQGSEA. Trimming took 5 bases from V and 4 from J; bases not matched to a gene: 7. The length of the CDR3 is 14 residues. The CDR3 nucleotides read TGCAGCGTTACCGGACAGGGGGAGGGAGAGACCCAGTACTTC. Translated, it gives CSVTGQGEGETQYF.

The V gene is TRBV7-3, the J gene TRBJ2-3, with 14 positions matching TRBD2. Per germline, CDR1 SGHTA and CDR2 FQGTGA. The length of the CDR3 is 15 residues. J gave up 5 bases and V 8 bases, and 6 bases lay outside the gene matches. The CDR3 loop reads CASGVGTSGGDTQYF. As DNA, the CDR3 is TGTGCCAGCGGGGTAGGGACTAGCGGGGGAGATACGCAGTATTTT.

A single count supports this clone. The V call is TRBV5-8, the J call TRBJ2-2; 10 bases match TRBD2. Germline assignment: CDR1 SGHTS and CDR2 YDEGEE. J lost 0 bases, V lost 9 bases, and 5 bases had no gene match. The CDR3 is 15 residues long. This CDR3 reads CATSTSGANTGELFF. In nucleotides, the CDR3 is TGTGCCACCTCTACTAGCGGGGCGAACACCGGGGAGCTGTTTTTT.

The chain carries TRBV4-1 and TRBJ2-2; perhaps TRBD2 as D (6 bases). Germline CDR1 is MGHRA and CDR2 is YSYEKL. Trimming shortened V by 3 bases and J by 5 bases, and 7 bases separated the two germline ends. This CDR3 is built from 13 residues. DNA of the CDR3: TGCGCCAGCAGCCAGCGGGGTACCGGGGAGCTGTTTTTT. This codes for CASSQRGTGELFF.

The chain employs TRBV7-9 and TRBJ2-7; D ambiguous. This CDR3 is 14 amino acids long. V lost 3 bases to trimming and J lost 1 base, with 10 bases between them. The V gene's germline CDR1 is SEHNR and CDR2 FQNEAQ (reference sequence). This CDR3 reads CASSFGFPSYEQYF. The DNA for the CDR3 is TGTGCCAGCAGCTTCGGGTTCCCATCCTACGAGCAGTACTTC. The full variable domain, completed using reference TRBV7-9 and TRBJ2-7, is DTGVSQNPRHKITKRGQNVTFRCDPISEHNRLYWYRQTLGQGPEFLTYFQNEAQLEKSRLLSDRFSAERPKGSFSTLEIQRTEQGDSAMYLCASSFGFPSYEQYFGPGTRLTVT.

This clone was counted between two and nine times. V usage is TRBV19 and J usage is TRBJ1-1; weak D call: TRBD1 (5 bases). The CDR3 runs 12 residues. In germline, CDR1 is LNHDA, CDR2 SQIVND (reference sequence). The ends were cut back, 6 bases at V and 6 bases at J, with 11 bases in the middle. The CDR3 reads CASRAGGAEAFF. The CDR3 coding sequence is TGTGCCAGTAGAGCGGGGGGTGCTGAAGCTTTCTTT.

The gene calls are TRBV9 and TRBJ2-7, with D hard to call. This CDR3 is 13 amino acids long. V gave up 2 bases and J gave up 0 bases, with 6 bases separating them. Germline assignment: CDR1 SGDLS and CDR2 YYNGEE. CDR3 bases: TGTGCCAGCAGCGTTGACAACTCCTACGAGCAGTACTTC. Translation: CASSVDNSYEQYF.

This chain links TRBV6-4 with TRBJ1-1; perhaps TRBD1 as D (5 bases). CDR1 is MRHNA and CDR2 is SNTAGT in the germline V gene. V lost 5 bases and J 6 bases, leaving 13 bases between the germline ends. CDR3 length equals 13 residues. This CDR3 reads CASSKGERAEAFF. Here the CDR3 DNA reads TGTGCCAGCAGTAAAGGGGAAAGGGCTGAAGCTTTCTTT.

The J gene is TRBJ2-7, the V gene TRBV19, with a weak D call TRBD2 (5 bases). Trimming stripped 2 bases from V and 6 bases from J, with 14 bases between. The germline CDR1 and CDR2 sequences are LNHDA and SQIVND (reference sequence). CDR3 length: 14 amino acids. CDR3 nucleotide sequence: TGTGCCAGTAGTATATCCCCCATTGGAGGCGAGCAGTACTTC. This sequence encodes CASSISPIGGEQYF.

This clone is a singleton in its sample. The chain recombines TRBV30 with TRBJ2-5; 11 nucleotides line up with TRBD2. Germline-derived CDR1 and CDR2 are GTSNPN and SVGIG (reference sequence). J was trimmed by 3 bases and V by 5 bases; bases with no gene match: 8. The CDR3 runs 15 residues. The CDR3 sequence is CAWDTSGSSEETQYF. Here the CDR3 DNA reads TGTGCCTGGGACACTAGCGGGAGCTCGGAAGAGACCCAGTACTTC. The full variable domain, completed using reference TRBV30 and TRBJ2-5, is SQTIHQWPATLVQPVGSPLSLECTVEGTSNPNLYWYRQAAGRGLQLLFYSVGIGQISSEVPQNLSASRPQDRQFILSSKKLLLSDSGFYLCAWDTSGSSEETQYFGPGTRLLVL.

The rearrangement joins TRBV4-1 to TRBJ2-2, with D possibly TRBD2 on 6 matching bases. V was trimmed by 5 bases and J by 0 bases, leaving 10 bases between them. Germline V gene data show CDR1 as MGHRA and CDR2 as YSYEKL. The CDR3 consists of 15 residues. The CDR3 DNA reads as TGCGCCAGCAGCTGGGCGGGGTCGAACACCGGGGAGCTGTTTTTT. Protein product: CASSWAGSNTGELFF.

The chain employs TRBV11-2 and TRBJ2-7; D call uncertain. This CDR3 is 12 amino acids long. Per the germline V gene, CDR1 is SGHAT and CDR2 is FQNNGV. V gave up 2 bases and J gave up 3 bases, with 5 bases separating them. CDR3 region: CASSLTGYEQYF. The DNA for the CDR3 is TGTGCCAGCAGCTTAACTGGCTACGAGCAGTACTTC.

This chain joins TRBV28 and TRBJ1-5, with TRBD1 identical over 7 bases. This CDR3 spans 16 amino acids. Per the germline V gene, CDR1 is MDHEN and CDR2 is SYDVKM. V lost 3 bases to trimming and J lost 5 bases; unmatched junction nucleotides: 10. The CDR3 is CASSFGLAGGDQPQHF. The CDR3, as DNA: TGTGCCAGCAGTTTTGGGTTAGCAGGGGGGGATCAGCCCCAGCATTTT.

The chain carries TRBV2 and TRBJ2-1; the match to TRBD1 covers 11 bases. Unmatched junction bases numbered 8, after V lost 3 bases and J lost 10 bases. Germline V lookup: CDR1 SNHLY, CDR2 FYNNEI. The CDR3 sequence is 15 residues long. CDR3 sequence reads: CASSDPGQGDGEQFF. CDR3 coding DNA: TGTGCCAGCAGTGACCCGGGACAGGGGGACGGGGAGCAGTTCTTC.

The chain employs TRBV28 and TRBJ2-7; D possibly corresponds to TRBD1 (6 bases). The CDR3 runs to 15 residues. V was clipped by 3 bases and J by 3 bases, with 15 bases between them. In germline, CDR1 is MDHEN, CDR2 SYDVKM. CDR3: CASSFSWTASYEQYF. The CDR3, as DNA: TGTGCCAGCAGTTTCAGTTGGACAGCCAGCTACGAGCAGTACTTC.

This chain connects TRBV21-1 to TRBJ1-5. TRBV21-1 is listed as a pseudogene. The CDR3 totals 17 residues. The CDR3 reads CASSKLVPNLSNQPQHF. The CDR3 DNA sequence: TGTGCCAGCAGCAAGCTGGTACCAAACCTTAGCAATCAGCCCCAGCATTTT.

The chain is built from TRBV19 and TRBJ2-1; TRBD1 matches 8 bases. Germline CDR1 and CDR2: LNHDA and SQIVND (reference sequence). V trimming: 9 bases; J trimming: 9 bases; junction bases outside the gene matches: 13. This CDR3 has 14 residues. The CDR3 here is CASVRQGFGSEQFF. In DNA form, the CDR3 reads TGTGCCAGCGTTAGACAGGGGTTTGGCAGTGAGCAGTTCTTC.

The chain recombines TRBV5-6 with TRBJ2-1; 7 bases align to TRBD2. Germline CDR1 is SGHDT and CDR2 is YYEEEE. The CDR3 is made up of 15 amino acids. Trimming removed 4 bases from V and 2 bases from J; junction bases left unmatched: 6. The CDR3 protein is CASSPSGTTYNEQFF. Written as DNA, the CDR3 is TGTGCCAGCAGCCCGTCAGGGACTACCTACAATGAGCAGTTCTTC.

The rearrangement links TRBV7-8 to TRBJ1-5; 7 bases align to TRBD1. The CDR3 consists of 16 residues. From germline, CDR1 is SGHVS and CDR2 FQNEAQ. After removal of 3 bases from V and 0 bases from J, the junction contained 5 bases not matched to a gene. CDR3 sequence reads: CASSFTGAFSNQPQHF. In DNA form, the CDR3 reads TGTGCCAGCAGCTTCACAGGGGCCTTTAGCAATCAGCCCCAGCATTTT.

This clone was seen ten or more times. CDR3 region: CASSEETGANSPLHF. DNA for the CDR3: TGCGCCAGCAGTGAGGAGACAGGGGCCAATTCACCCCTCCACTTT. This rearrangement joins TRBV10-1 to TRBJ1-6; 8 positions match TRBD1. The CDR3 totals 15 residues. Germline lookup yields CDR1 WNHNN and CDR2 SYGVQD (reference sequence). The trim removed 2 bases at V and 7 bases at J, leaving 4 bases unmatched.

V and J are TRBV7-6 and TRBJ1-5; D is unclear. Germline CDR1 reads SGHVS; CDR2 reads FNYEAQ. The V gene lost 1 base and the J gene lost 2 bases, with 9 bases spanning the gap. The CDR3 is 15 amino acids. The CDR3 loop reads CASSLGTDGNQPQHF. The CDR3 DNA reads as TGTGCCAGCAGCTTAGGCACCGACGGCAATCAGCCCCAGCATTTT.